This T cell receptor (beta chain) was documented in a study of monozygotic twins with inflammatory bowel disease. Per germline, CDR1 DFQATT and CDR2 SNEGSKA (reference sequence). The CDR3 runs to 15 residues. Concerning this clonotype itself: Its antigen is not identified.

With eight separate reactions per sample, the authors made cDNA. TCRdb re-called the 5' RACE reads and shows each CDR3 protein once, DNA omitted. The sample totals 200,000 to 250,000 distinct CDR3 sequences. Study outcomes and limitations: Concordance status among twins (concordant versus discordant) showed no link to repertoire similarity, possibly from limited power. Telling apart the different T cell subtypes was not possible. IBD patients showed reduced TCRbeta diversity (inverse Simpson) versus healthy co-twins.

The material sequenced was blood. The receptor was isolated from a human donor with ulcerative colitis or Crohn's disease, or a healthy co-twin of an affected twin (not recorded which). The rearrangement uses TRBV20-1 and TRBJ1-6; the D call of TRBD1 rests on TCRdb alone, since no DNA is present to check it. CDR3 amino acids: CSAREQGGGNSPLHF.